A single sample gave rise to the 16 T cell receptor beta chains below, sequenced in a study of cytomegalovirus exposure and HLA in healthy donors. The PCR was carried out with 60 Vbeta primers and 13 Jbeta primers. Measured with immunoSEQ multiplex PCR; TCRdb has only the in-frame clones, and not every one. The repertoire table contains roughly 75,000 clones. The sequenced sample consisted of PBMCs. The receptors here all came from a man aged 40-49 years in good health and CMV-seronegative.

V is TRBV6-5 and J is TRBJ2-7; tentatively, D is TRBD1 (7 bases). CDR3 length: 15 residues. Per the germline V gene, CDR1 is MNHEY and CDR2 is SVGAGI. V dropped 0 bases and J dropped 6 bases, with 15 bases sitting between them. CDR3 nucleotide sequence: TGTGCCAGCAGTTACTCGGAGGGGGCAGGGGGCGAGCAGTACTTC. It yields the protein CASSYSEGAGGEQYF.

The chain has TRBV27 and TRBJ1-2; the D is unclear. Trimming cost V 0 bases and J 4 bases, with 12 bases left between them. The CDR3 runs 15 residues. The germline V gene has CDR1 MNHEY and CDR2 SMNVEV (reference sequence). CDR3 coding DNA: TGTGCCAGCAGTTTATCACCGCGGGCTTCCTATGGCTACACCTTC. Translation gives CASSLSPRASYGYTF.

The genes are TRBV25-1 and TRBJ1-2, with D maybe TRBD1 (6 bases). The germline V gene has CDR1 MGHDK and CDR2 SYGVNS. V gave up 8 bases and J gave up 4 bases, with 11 bases separating them. CDR3 length: 12 residues. Here the CDR3 DNA reads TGTGCCAGCTCCAGGACAGCCTATGGCTACACCTTC. This encodes CASSRTAYGYTF.

The chain combines TRBV30 with TRBJ2-1, with D maybe TRBD1 (6 bases). In germline, CDR1 is GTSNPN, CDR2 SVGIG (reference sequence). V was shortened by 3 bases and J by 6 bases, with 15 bases between the two germline ends. This CDR3 has 14 amino acids. The CDR3 DNA reads TGTGCCTGGAGCCAGGGGAACCGCGGCAATGAGCAGTTCTTC. Protein sequence: CAWSQGNRGNEQFF.

The rearrangement joins TRBV27 to TRBJ1-2; 8 nucleotides agree with TRBD1. Germline V gene sequence: CDR1 MNHEY, CDR2 SMNVEV (reference sequence). The CDR3 consists of 17 residues. V was clipped by 5 bases and J by 8 bases; unmatched bases: 19. CDR3 nucleotide sequence: TGTGCCAGCAGTCCTCTGGACAGGGAGAAGTGGACAGAGGGCTACACCTTC. Translation gives CASSPLDREKWTEGYTF.

The chain carries TRBV27 and TRBJ1-1; D perhaps matches TRBD1 (5 bases). V was shortened by 6 bases and J by 1 base, with 12 bases between the two germline ends. The germline V gene has CDR1 MNHEY and CDR2 SMNVEV (reference sequence). This CDR3 contains 14 residues. As DNA, the CDR3 is TGTGCCAGCAGGCGGGGAGACAGGAACACTGAAGCTTTCTTT. Amino acids: CASRRGDRNTEAFF.

The gene calls are TRBV6-5 and TRBJ1-1; 7 bases are shared with TRBD1. With V trimmed by 5 bases and J by 1 base, 4 bases remained unmatched. Per germline, CDR1 MNHEY and CDR2 SVGAGI. CDR3 length: 14 residues. CDR3 residues: CASSRTGRNTEAFF. The CDR3 region has the DNA TGTGCCAGCAGTAGGACAGGAAGGAACACTGAAGCTTTCTTT.

The chain uses TRBV11-1 and TRBJ2-5; D is possibly TRBD2 (7 bases). The V end was cut by 7 bases, the J end by 0 bases, with 21 bases between. Looked up from germline, CDR1 is SGHAT and CDR2 is FQDESV (reference sequence). The CDR3 sequence is 17 residues long. CDR3 loop: CASTLGGAGAHQETQYF. In nucleotides, the CDR3 is TGTGCCAGCACCCTGGGGGGGGCGGGGGCCCACCAAGAGACCCAGTACTTC.

The CDR3 loop is CASSPESNQPQHF. The DNA for the CDR3 is TGTGCCAGCTCACCAGAGAGCAATCAGCCCCAGCATTTT. The V and J genes are TRBV18 and TRBJ1-5, with D unclear. V dropped 2 bases and J dropped 1 base, with 3 bases sitting between them. The CDR3 sequence is 13 residues long. Per germline, CDR1 KGHSH and CDR2 LQKENI.

DNA for the CDR3: TGTGCCAGCAGTTTCCCACAGGGACGTGAATATGGCTACACCTTC. Translation gives CASSFPQGREYGYTF. This rearrangement joins TRBV28 to TRBJ1-2, with D possibly matching TRBD1 (6 bases). Trimming cost V 3 bases and J 5 bases, with 16 bases left between them. The CDR3 is 15 amino acids. The germline V gene has CDR1 MDHEN and CDR2 SYDVKM.

The chain combines TRBV5-1 with TRBJ2-3; 9 nucleotides align to TRBD2. J lost 4 bases, V lost 0 bases, and 6 bases had no gene match. Germline V gene data show CDR1 as SGHRS and CDR2 as YFSETQ. This CDR3 contains 16 residues. The CDR3 DNA reads TGCGCCAGCAGCTTGGTAGGCGGGGGGGCTCCAGATACGCAGTATTTT. Translated, it gives CASSLVGGGAPDTQYF. Based on the CDR3 plus reference TRBV5-1 and TRBJ2-3, the full variable domain is KAGVTQTPRYLIKTRGQQVTLSCSPISGHRSVSWYQQTPGQGLQFLFEYFSETQRNKGNFPGRFSGRQFSNSRSEMNVSTLELGDSALYLCASSLVGGGAPDTQYFGPGTRLTVL.

The chain has TRBV19 and TRBJ2-5; a possible D gene is TRBD1 (7 bases). The V gene lost 6 bases and the J gene lost 4 bases, with 18 bases spanning the gap. Germline V gene data show CDR1 as LNHDA and CDR2 as SQIVND (reference sequence). This CDR3 has 15 amino acids. DNA of the CDR3: TGTGCCAGTAGGCCGACAGGGCGTAGCGGAGAGACCCAGTACTTC. Protein sequence: CASRPTGRSGETQYF. The complete variable domain, with remaining parts taken from reference TRBV19 and TRBJ2-5, reads DGGITQSPKYLFRKEGQNVTLSCEQNLNHDAMYWYRQDPGQGLRLIYYSQIVNDFQKGDIAEGYSVSREKKESFPLTVTSAQKNPTAFYLCASRPTGRSGETQYFGPGTRLLVL.

This chain links TRBV10-3 with TRBJ2-5, with 8 positions matching TRBD2. V trimming: 2 bases; J trimming: 1 base; junction bases outside the gene matches: 3. CDR1 and CDR2 from the germline V gene are ENHRY and SYGVKD. There are 15 residues in the CDR3. CDR3 residues: CAISEGLAGQETQYF. DNA for the CDR3: TGTGCCATCAGTGAGGGGCTAGCGGGCCAAGAGACCCAGTACTTC.

The chain combines TRBV4-3 with TRBJ2-7; possibly TRBD2 for D (6 bases). The germline V gene has CDR1 LGHNA and CDR2 YSLEER. The CDR3 is 15 amino acids. Trimming cost V 0 bases and J 6 bases, with 15 bases left between them. The CDR3 DNA reads TGCGCCAGCAGCCAAGACCGCGGGACGGTTGGCGAGCAGTACTTC. Residues: CASSQDRGTVGEQYF.

The chain couples TRBV4-3 to TRBJ1-1; 7 positions agree with TRBD1. CDR1 and CDR2 from the germline V gene are LGHNA and YSLEER. V trimming: 1 base; J trimming: 0 bases; junction bases outside the gene matches: 2. CDR3 length equals 15 residues. The CDR3 is CASSQGGQLNTEAFF. The CDR3 DNA reads as TGCGCCAGCAGCCAAGGGGGACAGCTGAACACTGAAGCTTTCTTT.

The J gene is TRBJ2-1, the V gene TRBV7-9; 8 nucleotides match TRBD2. This CDR3 has 14 residues. Germline V gene sequence: CDR1 SEHNR, CDR2 FQNEAQ (reference sequence). Trimming took 7 bases from V and 5 from J; bases not matched to a gene: 7. In DNA form, the CDR3 reads TGTGCCAGCACCTTTTTGCGGGGGGACAATGAGCAGTTCTTC. It codes for CASTFLRGDNEQFF.